The source of this TCR beta chain is a study of prognosis after radiotherapy for stage I lung cancer. Two-round multiplex PCR, the amplification method, yielded TCR beta CDR3 from genomic DNA. Amplification during the initial PCR round employed primers specific to each TRBV and TRBJ gene. TCRdb reprocessed the multiplex PCR reads via MiXCR and lists one record per CDR3 protein. The data contain around 26,000 distinct CDR3 sequences, about 30% of them seen just once; the ten biggest clones take up 30% to 45%. Many counts were recorded for this clonotype. The antigen remains unidentified. Whole-study results and caveats: Whether the expanded TCR clones were tumor-specific was not determined. Among patients who developed distant metastases, Shannon entropy after stereotactic body radiation therapy was lower.

Sequenced material: PBMCs, taken before or after stereotactic body radiation therapy (not recorded which). This receptor was taken from a donor over 45 with non-small cell lung cancer.

The CDR3 nucleotides are TGTGCCAGCAGCTCTCAACCGGGACTCCGGAAAGATACGCAGTATTTT. As protein: CASSSQPGLRKDTQYF. The chain uses TRBV7-2 and TRBJ2-3; D is possibly TRBD2 (6 bases). Deletions cut 4 bases from V and 5 bases from J, with 19 bases between. This CDR3 spans 16 amino acids. Germline loops: CDR1 SGHTA, CDR2 FQGNSA. Full variable domain (remainder filled in from reference TRBV7-2 and TRBJ2-3): GAGVSQSPSNKVTEKGKDVELRCDPISGHTALYWYRQSLGQGLEFLIYFQGNSAPDKSGLPSDRFSAERTGGSVSTLTIQRTQQEDSAVYLCASSSQPGLRKDTQYFGPGTRLTVL.